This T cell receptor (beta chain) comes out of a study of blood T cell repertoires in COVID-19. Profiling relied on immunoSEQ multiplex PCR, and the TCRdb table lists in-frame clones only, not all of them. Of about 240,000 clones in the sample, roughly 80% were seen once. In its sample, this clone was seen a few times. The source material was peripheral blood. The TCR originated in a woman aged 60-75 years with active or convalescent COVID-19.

CDR3 amino acids: CASSQVQRGGSYNEQFF. CDR3 coding DNA: TGCGCCAGCAGCCAAGTACAGCGGGGGGGTTCCTACAATGAGCAGTTCTTC. The chain links TRBV4-1 to TRBJ2-1; 10 nucleotides match TRBD2. Trimming removed 1 base from V and 1 base from J; junction bases left unmatched: 4. CDR1 is MGHRA and CDR2 is YSYEKL in the germline V gene. The CDR3 is made up of 17 amino acids.